A single sample is the source of the 4 T cell receptor beta chains below, sequenced in a study of CD8+CD57+ T cells in acquired aplastic anemia. Both TCR beta VDJ combination and CDR3 sequence profiling were carried out. Genomic DNA was the template for this profiling. One entry per CDR3 protein, called by TCRdb with MiXCR from the reads. This table holds over 150,000 distinct CDR3 sequences, approximately 40% found once. Sequencing input: sorted CD4+, CD8+, or CD8+CD57+ T cells (not recorded which) from PBMCs. Receptors originate from a human donor in good health.

The sample holds many counts of this clonotype. V is TRBV5-8 and J is TRBJ2-2; a weak D match, TRBD1 (6 bases). The CDR3 contains 15 residues. Germline CDR1 and CDR2: SGHTS and YDEGEE. The V gene lost 9 bases and the J gene lost 4 bases, with 19 bases spanning the gap. In DNA, the CDR3 is TGTGCCACCCCTCGTGAGGGGGTCGGCACCGGGGAGCTGTTTTTT. Translating gives CATPREGVGTGELFF. Drawing the rest from reference TRBV5-8 and TRBJ2-2, the complete variable domain is EAGVTQSPTHLIKTRGQQATLRCSPISGHTSVYWYQQALGLGLQFLLWYDEGEERNRGNFPPRFSGRQFPNYSSELNVNALELEDSALYLCATPREGVGTGELFFGEGSRLTVL.

This clonotype was observed at least ten times. V is TRBV9 and J is TRBJ2-3; 7 nucleotides agree with TRBD1. Looked up from germline, CDR1 is SGDLS and CDR2 is YYNGEE. The CDR3 extends over 14 amino acids. J lost 6 bases, V lost 5 bases, and 9 bases had no gene match. The DNA for the CDR3 is TGTGCCAGCAGTCTACAGGGGCGCGGGGATACGCAGTATTTT. This codes for CASSLQGRGDTQYF.

In its sample, this clonotype was seen many times. This chain links TRBV25-1 with TRBJ2-5; TRBD1 matches at 7 bases. Trimming at V came to 4 bases and at J to 1 base, leaving 6 bases not matched to a gene. The germline gives CDR1 MGHDK, CDR2 SYGVNS. The CDR3 totals 15 residues. Written as DNA, the CDR3 is TGTGCCAGCAGTGCTCCCGGGACAGTCCAAGAGACCCAGTACTTC. The encoded protein is CASSAPGTVQETQYF.

The gene calls are TRBV7-6 and TRBJ2-1; 9 bases match TRBD1. Germline V gives CDR1 SGHVS, CDR2 FNYEAQ. The ends lost 8 bases at V and 8 bases at J; junction bases unmatched: 13. CDR3 length: 15 amino acids. The CDR3 protein is CASSPRRQGVDEQFF. CDR3 sequence (DNA): TGTGCCAGCTCACCACGACGACAGGGGGTCGATGAGCAGTTCTTC.